This T cell receptor beta chain was observed in a study of memory CD4+ T cells and cytomegalovirus serostatus. Turning to the study itself: Of the healthy Belgian adults, under 10 were CMV seropositive and about two dozen seronegative.

The sort gate was single viable CD3+CD4+CD8-CD45RO+ cells for memory CD4+ T cells. CMV serostatus came from serum IgG against pp150, pp28, p38, p52. CD4+ T cells were isolated by positive magnetic selection. A few counts support this clone. Antigen specificity is unknown. TCRdb keeps only in-frame clones here, not all; method: immunoSEQ multiplex PCR. The sample carries about 61,000 clones, around 81% recorded once. Study results and limitations: CD4+ memory repertoires contained about 40% of the roughly 160 reported CMV TCRbeta sequences.

Germline lookup yields CDR1 MNHEY and CDR2 SMNVEV (reference sequence). Trimming cost V 5 bases and J 8 bases, with 15 bases left between them. CDR3 size: 13 residues. The gene calls are TRBV27 and TRBJ1-2; D is unresolved. Material for sequencing was memory CD4+ T cells from blood. The clonotype comes from an adult in good health and CMV-seronegative. Some clones in this sample may be carry-over from other donors' samples. Here the CDR3 DNA reads TGTGCCAGCAGTCTCCAGCCCGGAACGGGCTACACCTTC. Protein sequence: CASSLQPGTGYTF.